The clone carrying this TCR beta chain was recorded a few times. No antigen is known for it. This CDR3 is 15 amino acids long. CDR1 and CDR2 (germline): LGHDT, YNNKEL (reference sequence). V was shortened by 4 bases and J by 3 bases, with 16 bases between the two germline ends. These data belong to a study of molecular identifiers for immune sequencing clone quantification. Findings and limits, study-wide: Barcodes shared by identical TCR molecules could lead to underestimated sizes of highly expanded clones.

CD8+CD4-CCR7+CD45RA+ cells were sorted as naive CD8 T cells. MiXCR was run by TCRdb on the PCR reads, yielding one entry per CDR3 protein. The sample holds about 510,000 distinct CDR3 sequences, under 30% seen once. The sequence came from a human donor in good health. Some libraries in this study had Jurkat cell RNA spiked in. The chain has TRBV3-1 and TRBJ2-7; D uncertain. Specimen: naive CD8+ T cells from blood, with Jurkat cell RNA spiked in. Subset described: FACS-sorted CD8+CD4-CCR7+CD45RA+ naive T cells. CDR3 in DNA: TGTGCCAGCAGCCCCAGTGGATATACCCACTACGAGCAGTACTTC. Translation: CASSPSGYTHYEQYF.